The 32 T cell receptor beta chains presented below share a single source sample, sequenced in a study of shared clonotypes between healthy human individuals. Sequencing was performed with immunoSEQ multiplex PCR; in TCRdb, only in-frame clones are kept and a portion is missing. The sample yields roughly 2.2 million clones, 93% seen once. Specimen: naive CD4+ T cells from PBMCs. As for subset: CD45RA+ positively selected. These receptors originate from a man younger than 35 in good health. Some clones in this sample may be carry-over from other donors' samples.

J is TRBJ2-3 and V is TRBV5-1; D gene unclear. This CDR3 contains 14 residues. Trimming stripped 0 bases from V and 4 bases from J, with 9 bases between. CDR1 is SGHRS, CDR2 YFSETQ, per germline. In DNA form, the CDR3 reads TGCGCCAGCAGCTTGGGGGGTATGGCAGATACGCAGTATTTT. It specifies CASSLGGMADTQYF.

The chain couples TRBV4-1 to TRBJ2-1; TRBD2 is a possible D gene (6 bases). V was trimmed by 0 bases and J by 2 bases, leaving 17 bases between them. The V gene's germline CDR1 is MGHRA and CDR2 YSYEKL. The CDR3 spans 18 residues. Here the CDR3 reads CASSQDGGWAGTYNEQFF. The CDR3 DNA reads as TGCGCCAGCAGCCAAGATGGTGGGTGGGCGGGAACCTACAATGAGCAGTTCTTC.

This clone was seen a single time. The chain uses TRBV7-8 and TRBJ2-7, with D tentatively TRBD1 (6 bases). Germline values: CDR1 SGHVS, CDR2 FQNEAQ. The V end lost 5 bases, the J end lost 2 bases, and 19 bases lay between the germline ends. There are 16 residues in the CDR3. The chain's CDR3 is CASSPLDREGPYEQYF. The CDR3, as DNA: TGTGCCAGCAGCCCCCTGGACAGAGAGGGCCCCTACGAGCAGTACTTC.

This clone was recorded once. The sample carries other DNA sequences with the same CDR3. The chain couples TRBV27 to TRBJ2-5, with 9 nucleotides matching TRBD1. Germline-derived CDR1 and CDR2 are MNHEY and SMNVEV (reference sequence). The V and J ends lost 2 bases and 4 bases, in that order; junction bases with no gene match: 5. CDR3 length: 15 amino acids. The CDR3 sequence: CASSLRRQGGETQYF. CDR3 DNA sequence: TGTGCCAGCAGTTTACGCAGACAGGGGGGAGAGACCCAGTACTTC.

This clone was counted once. The rearrangement links TRBV19 to TRBJ2-1, with 9 positions matching TRBD2. V shed 5 bases and J 5 bases; nucleotides not matched to a gene: 10. The CDR3 consists of 16 residues. Germline-derived CDR1 and CDR2 are LNHDA and SQIVND (reference sequence). CDR3 in amino acids: CASSSDPGLAHNEQFF. CDR3 nucleotides: TGTGCCAGTAGTTCGGACCCGGGACTAGCCCACAATGAGCAGTTCTTC.

The V call is TRBV11-2, the J call TRBJ2-7; 8 positions match TRBD1. Germline trimming cut 5 bases from V and 7 bases from J; bases unmatched to any gene: 13. This CDR3 is built from 15 residues. Germline loops: CDR1 SGHAT, CDR2 FQNNGV. CDR3 DNA sequence: TGTGCCAGCAGCCAAACAGGGGGTGCTGTAATAGAGCAGTACTTC. This sequence encodes CASSQTGGAVIEQYF. Full variable domain (outside the CDR3, taken from reference TRBV11-2 and TRBJ2-7): EAGVAQSPRYKIIEKRQSVAFWCNPISGHATLYWYQQILGQGPKLLIQFQNNGVVDDSQLPKDRFSAERLKGVDSTLKIQPAKLEDSAVYLCASSQTGGAVIEQYFGPGTRLTVT.

V gene TRBV20-1 combines with J gene TRBJ2-3, with 7 bases that match TRBD2. Germline V gene data show CDR1 as DFQATT and CDR2 as SNEGSKA (reference sequence). CDR3 length: 11 amino acids. V was clipped by 7 bases and J by 6 bases; unmatched bases: 4. The CDR3 nucleotides are TGCAGTGGCGGGCGGGGGGATACGCAGTATTTT. Amino acid sequence: CSGGRGDTQYF.

The J gene is TRBJ2-3, the V gene TRBV28; D is unresolved. The ends were cut back, 7 bases at V and 1 base at J, with 18 bases in the middle. This CDR3 comprises 16 residues. CDR1 is MDHEN, CDR2 SYDVKM, per germline. The CDR3 DNA sequence: TGTGCCAGCAACTCACCCCCAGAGATTGGCACAGATACGCAGTATTTT. Its protein is CASNSPPEIGTDTQYF.

The chain combines TRBV7-9 with TRBJ2-5; possible D gene TRBD2, 5 bases. This CDR3 region has 14 residues. Trimming removed 5 bases from V and 0 bases from J, with 10 bases in between. Germline V lookup: CDR1 SEHNR, CDR2 FQNEAQ (reference sequence). CDR3 in DNA: TGTGCCAGCAGCCTCCAACTAGACCAAGAGACCCAGTACTTC. Translation gives CASSLQLDQETQYF.

The V gene is TRBV9, the J gene TRBJ2-7, with no clear D. V was pared by 3 bases and J by 0 bases, with 10 bases between. Germline lookup yields CDR1 SGDLS and CDR2 YYNGEE. The CDR3 has 14 residues. For the CDR3, the DNA is TGTGCCAGCAGCGAAGGCAGTCTCTCCTACGAGCAGTACTTC. It encodes CASSEGSLSYEQYF.

This clone was recorded only once. The chain has TRBV6-5 and TRBJ2-4, with D possibly TRBD1 on 6 matching bases. CDR3 length equals 15 residues. V was trimmed by 5 bases and J by 4 bases, leaving 15 bases between them. Per the germline V gene, CDR1 is MNHEY and CDR2 is SVGAGI. In DNA form, the CDR3 reads TGTGCCAGCAGTGCACAGGGTGGTCGAAAAAACATTCAGTACTTC. Translated: CASSAQGGRKNIQYF.

The chain recombines TRBV14 with TRBJ2-7; D is perhaps TRBD1 (6 bases). Trimming took 2 bases from V and 5 from J, leaving 13 bases between them. The germline CDR1 and CDR2 sequences are SGHDN and FVKESK. This CDR3 comprises 14 residues. Here the CDR3 reads CASSQWQGQDEQYF. In nucleotides, the CDR3 is TGTGCCAGCAGCCAATGGCAGGGGCAGGACGAGCAGTACTTC.

Remarks on this clone: This sample includes further DNA sequences coding for the same CDR3. The rearrangement uses TRBV7-2 and TRBJ2-5; 10 bases are shared with TRBD1. The germline gives CDR1 SGHTA, CDR2 FQGNSA. J was trimmed by 5 bases and V by 3 bases; bases with no gene match: 6. The CDR3 spans 15 residues. This chain's CDR3 is CASSLRQGAWETQYF. In DNA form, the CDR3 reads TGTGCCAGCAGCTTGAGACAGGGGGCCTGGGAGACCCAGTACTTC. Filled out from reference TRBV7-2 and TRBJ2-5, the complete variable domain reads GAGVSQSPSNKVTEKGKDVELRCDPISGHTALYWYRQSLGQGLEFLIYFQGNSAPDKSGLPSDRFSAERTGGSVSTLTIQRTQQEDSAVYLCASSLRQGAWETQYFGPGTRLLVL.

This chain uses TRBV5-1 with TRBJ1-3, with D perhaps matching TRBD1 (5 bases). Germline CDR1 SGHRS, CDR2 YFSETQ. The V end lost 0 bases, the J end lost 1 base, and 14 bases lay between the germline ends. The CDR3 contains 17 residues. CDR3 sequence reads: CASSLGSGGASGNTIYF. DNA of the CDR3: TGCGCCAGCAGCTTGGGTTCCGGAGGGGCTTCTGGAAACACCATATATTTT.

The rearrangement uses TRBV7-9 and TRBJ2-7; no firm D call. V was trimmed by 3 bases and J by 7 bases, leaving 7 bases between them. CDR3 size: 11 residues. CDR1 is SEHNR and CDR2 is FQNEAQ in the germline V gene (reference sequence). CDR3 nucleotides: TGTGCCAGCAGCTTGGATCATGAGCAGTACTTC. Amino acids: CASSLDHEQYF.

As to this clone: Additional DNA sequences in this sample encode the identical CDR3. The chain uses TRBV30 and TRBJ1-1; D not resolved. The ends were cut back, 2 bases at V and 0 bases at J, with 7 bases in the middle. The CDR3 has 13 amino acids. The germline V gene has CDR1 GTSNPN and CDR2 SVGIG (reference sequence). CDR3 sequence reads: CAWSLGLNTEAFF. Here the CDR3 DNA reads TGTGCCTGGAGTTTAGGGTTGAACACTGAAGCTTTCTTT. Variable domain in full (rest from reference TRBV30 and TRBJ1-1): SQTIHQWPATLVQPVGSPLSLECTVEGTSNPNLYWYRQAAGRGLQLLFYSVGIGQISSEVPQNLSASRPQDRQFILSSKKLLLSDSGFYLCAWSLGLNTEAFFGQGTRLTVV.

V and J are TRBV19 and TRBJ2-5; D remains unclear. Germline CDR1 and CDR2: LNHDA and SQIVND (reference sequence). V was cut by 4 bases and J by 4 bases, with 7 bases left in between. This CDR3 region has 12 residues. The DNA for the CDR3 is TGTGCCAGTAGTAAATTCGGAGAGACCCAGTACTTC. Protein sequence: CASSKFGETQYF. Based on the CDR3 plus reference TRBV19 and TRBJ2-5, the full variable domain is DGGITQSPKYLFRKEGQNVTLSCEQNLNHDAMYWYRQDPGQGLRLIYYSQIVNDFQKGDIAEGYSVSREKKESFPLTVTSAQKNPTAFYLCASSKFGETQYFGPGTRLLVL.

The J gene is TRBJ2-5, the V gene TRBV7-9; D uncertain. Trimming took off 1 base at V and 5 bases at J, with 5 bases between the two ends. The CDR3 sequence is 12 residues long. The germline V gene has CDR1 SEHNR and CDR2 FQNEAQ (reference sequence). The CDR3 here is CASSLESETQYF. DNA for the CDR3: TGTGCCAGCAGCTTAGAATCTGAGACCCAGTACTTC.

The chain couples TRBV28 to TRBJ2-7; no clear D. V lost 5 bases to trimming and J lost 3 bases, with 17 bases between them. The CDR3 spans 15 residues. Looked up from germline, CDR1 is MDHEN and CDR2 is SYDVKM. The DNA for the CDR3 is TGTGCCAGCAGTCGGATTTTACCCTCGCGCTACGAGCAGTACTTC. This sequence encodes CASSRILPSRYEQYF.

The V gene is TRBV18, the J gene TRBJ2-3; TRBD2 aligns across 10 bases. This CDR3 has 19 amino acids. The ends lost 3 bases at V and 5 bases at J; junction bases unmatched: 17. The germline V gene encodes CDR1 KGHSH and CDR2 LQKENI. CDR3 loop: CASSPPSGSGRGDGDTQYF. The CDR3 DNA reads as TGTGCCAGCTCACCCCCTTCTGGAAGCGGGAGGGGTGATGGAGATACGCAGTATTTT. Full variable domain (outside the CDR3, taken from reference TRBV18 and TRBJ2-3): NAGVMQNPRHLVRRRGQEARLRCSPMKGHSHVYWYRQLPEEGLKFMVYLQKENIIDESGMPKERFSAEFPKEGPSILRIQQVVRGDSAAYFCASSPPSGSGRGDGDTQYFGPGTRLTVL.

The chain joins TRBV4-1 to TRBJ2-7; 10 positions agree with TRBD2. The CDR3 length is 16 residues. In germline, CDR1 is MGHRA, CDR2 YSYEKL. J gave up 6 bases and V 0 bases, and 8 bases lay outside the gene matches. The CDR3 is CASSQETPSGRGEQYF. CDR3 nucleotides: TGCGCCAGCAGCCAAGAAACGCCTAGCGGGAGAGGCGAGCAGTACTTC.

Concerning this clone: It may be a read error: a sequence one base away is much more abundant. V and J are TRBV5-8 and TRBJ2-5, with D hard to call. V lost 2 bases and J lost 1, with 0 bases in between. There are 11 residues in the CDR3. The germline gives CDR1 SGHTS, CDR2 YDEGEE. CDR3 sequence: CASSFQETQYF. DNA of the CDR3: TGTGCCAGCAGCTTCCAAGAGACCCAGTACTTC.

The chain links TRBV28 to TRBJ2-1; a possible D gene is TRBD1 (6 bases). Germline V gene sequence: CDR1 MDHEN, CDR2 SYDVKM. The germline V and J ends were trimmed by 4 bases and 3 bases, with 13 bases remaining between them. The CDR3 is 15 residues long. CDR3 bases: TGTGCCAGCAGTTCACCCGGGACACTCTACAATGAGCAGTTCTTC. Encoded protein: CASSSPGTLYNEQFF.

This rearrangement joins TRBV30 to TRBJ1-4; D might be TRBD1 (5 bases). Trimming left V 4 bases short and J 7 bases short, with 10 bases between. CDR3 length: 12 amino acids. Germline CDR1 is GTSNPN and CDR2 is SVGIG (reference sequence). The CDR3 DNA sequence: TGTGCCTGGACTCAGGGAGGTGAAAAACTGTTTTTT. Encoded protein: CAWTQGGEKLFF.

The chain joins TRBV4-1 to TRBJ2-1; 8 nucleotides line up with TRBD2. V shed 4 bases, J shed 2 bases, and the junction held 7 bases outside the gene matches. The germline V gene has CDR1 MGHRA and CDR2 YSYEKL. This CDR3 spans 16 amino acids. CDR3 coding DNA: TGCGCCAGCAGCCGAACTGGGACTAGTCCCTACAATGAGCAGTTCTTC. Its translation is CASSRTGTSPYNEQFF.

This chain links TRBV6-5 with TRBJ2-5, with TRBD1 as a possible D gene (5 bases). Germline CDR1 and CDR2: MNHEY and SVGAGI. Trimming took 0 bases from V and 4 from J, leaving 12 bases between them. CDR3 length: 15 residues. In nucleotides, the CDR3 is TGTGCCAGCAGTTACTCGATATCTAGGGGAGAGACCCAGTACTTC. Amino acid sequence: CASSYSISRGETQYF.

CDR3 bases: TGCAGTGCTAGAGTTAAGGAGCAGTACTTC. As protein: CSARVKEQYF. The chain combines TRBV20-1 with TRBJ2-7; D gene unclear. Per the germline V gene, CDR1 is DFQATT and CDR2 is SNEGSKA (reference sequence). The V end lost 1 base, the J end lost 7 bases, and 5 bases lay between the germline ends. This CDR3 comprises 10 residues.

As concerns this clone: Other DNA sequences from this sample encode an identical CDR3 as well. The rearrangement joins TRBV20-1 to TRBJ2-5, with D uncertain. V was clipped by 3 bases and J by 5 bases, with 7 bases between them. Germline CDR1 reads DFQATT; CDR2 reads SNEGSKA (reference sequence). CDR3 length: 11 residues. The CDR3 spells CSARPRETQYF. CDR3 bases: TGCAGTGCTAGGCCTCGGGAGACCCAGTACTTC.

This clone was observed once. Other DNA sequences in this specimen translate into the identical CDR3. The V gene is TRBV28, the J gene TRBJ2-5; either TRBD1 or TRBD2 may supply D (5 bases each). Trimming pared 6 bases from V and 5 bases from J, leaving 13 bases between. The length of the CDR3 is 13 residues. The germline CDR1 and CDR2 sequences are MDHEN and SYDVKM. DNA for the CDR3: TGTGCCAGCAGCCTCGGGACGGGTGAGACCCAGTACTTC. Translated, it gives CASSLGTGETQYF.

The gene calls are TRBV28 and TRBJ1-5, with a weak D call TRBD1 (6 bases). V lost 3 bases and J 7 bases, leaving 16 bases between the germline ends. The CDR3 has 15 residues. Germline CDR1 reads MDHEN; CDR2 reads SYDVKM. The CDR3 sequence is CASSLLGGLRQPQHF. DNA for the CDR3: TGTGCCAGCAGTTTGCTCGGGGGGCTTAGGCAGCCCCAGCATTTT.

Concerning this clone: Additional DNA sequences in this sample encode the identical CDR3. The rearrangement uses TRBV9 and TRBJ2-1; D not resolved. The germline gives CDR1 SGDLS, CDR2 YYNGEE. The CDR3 extends over 13 amino acids. The V end lost 0 bases, the J end lost 6 bases, and 7 bases lay between the germline ends. This chain's CDR3 is CASSVVSGNEQFF. The DNA of the CDR3 is TGTGCCAGCAGCGTAGTTTCGGGCAATGAGCAGTTCTTC.

This chain connects TRBV11-2 to TRBJ2-2; unclear D gene. The CDR3 has 11 amino acids. Germline-derived CDR1 and CDR2 are SGHAT and FQNNGV. Trimming removed 3 bases at V and 8 bases at J, with 4 bases between. The CDR3 loop reads CASSFRGELFF. The CDR3 nucleotides read TGTGCCAGCAGCTTTAGGGGGGAGCTGTTTTTT.